This T cell receptor (beta chain) was sequenced during a study of T cells in localized non-small cell lung cancer. V was trimmed by 2 bases and J by 1 base, leaving 9 bases between them. The CDR3 runs to 13 residues. Looked up from germline, CDR1 is SQVTM and CDR2 is ANQGSEA. Only in-frame clones appear in the TCRdb table, and some are missing; sequencing was by immunoSEQ multiplex PCR. This table has 40,000 to 60,000 clones, approximately 81% appearing once. The V and J genes are TRBV29-1 and TRBJ2-7; D perhaps matches TRBD1 (6 bases). The source is a man between 40 and 75 years old with stage III lung adenocarcinoma. The sample here was peripheral blood mononuclear cells, taken before any cancer treatment. The CDR3 is CSVEQGQSYEQYF. CDR3 bases: TGCAGCGTTGAACAGGGGCAGTCCTACGAGCAGTACTTC.